This record concerns one TCR beta chain sequence. The antigen it binds to is not known. It has no much larger one-base neighbor in the sample; base qualities were not kept. From cysteine to valine, the CDR3 is 12 amino acids long. This entry keeps only the CDR3 DNA: 36 bases, framed from base 1. V is cut back by 3 bases and J by 5 bases, with 0 bases in the junction unmatched. This entry is derived from a study of blood T cell repertoires in COVID-19 (TCRdb year 2020). Study-level background: Samples covering the acute and convalescent phases of COVID-19 were provided by collaborators in the United States, Italy and Spain. The prospective study material was composed of cDNA or gDNA derived from T cells, B-cell-depleted T cells, or PBMCs. The dataset comprised deeply sampled blood TCRbeta repertoires from subjects exposed to, actively infected with, or recovered from COVID-19. The repertoires were released in a freely available public database intended as a resource for research on the immune response to SARS-CoV-2. Samples came from the ongoing ImmuneRACE study (first 160 participants) plus 1,254 subjects from 6 global collaborators. Sample metadata almost always included a de-identified subject ID, COVID-19 status, age in years and sex. Where HLA class I and class II types were available, the types were taken from metadata supplied by the sample provider, not from assay-based typing. General conclusions and limits of the study: The quantity of clinical and demographic metadata differed by source and by participant and was supplied without curation.

TCRbeta CDR3 regions were amplified from genomic DNA by means of the immunoSEQ Assay, a bias-controlled multiplex PCR. From the authors' description of their analysis: The number of nucleated cells in each sample was estimated by amplification of reference gene primers within the assay. To quantify the absolute abundance of each unique TCRbeta CDR3 rearrangement, sequence reads were collapsed and filtered. For each sample, productive Simpson clonality was calculated as the square root of Simpson's diversity index over productive rearrangements. The clones in this table, taken by TCRdb from immuneACCESS, are in-frame only. Not every clone is retained; where verified, under half of the shortfall comes from an unresolved V gene, and the cause of the rest is unknown. The V and J calls and clone size were taken over from that table, and D and trimming were inferred from the DNA. The sample records 310,000 or so clones, about 83% of which are singletons. Of the sample, 1% to 1.5% is held by the ten largest clones.

Whole blood was collected in K2EDTA tubes by collaborating institutions according to the institutions' own protocols. Collaborator samples were shipped for TCRbeta analysis as frozen whole blood, isolated PBMCs, or DNA extracted from either sample type. The clonotype originates from a woman aged 50 to 60 with acute or convalescent COVID-19. Material for sequencing was peripheral blood. This sequence uses TRBV12-3 or TRBV12-4 and TRBJ2-7; TRBD1 matches 8 bases in the middle. This receptor carries the CDR3 CASSLDRDEQYV. The DNA is TGTGCCAGCAGTTTGGACAGGGACGAGCAGTACGTC.